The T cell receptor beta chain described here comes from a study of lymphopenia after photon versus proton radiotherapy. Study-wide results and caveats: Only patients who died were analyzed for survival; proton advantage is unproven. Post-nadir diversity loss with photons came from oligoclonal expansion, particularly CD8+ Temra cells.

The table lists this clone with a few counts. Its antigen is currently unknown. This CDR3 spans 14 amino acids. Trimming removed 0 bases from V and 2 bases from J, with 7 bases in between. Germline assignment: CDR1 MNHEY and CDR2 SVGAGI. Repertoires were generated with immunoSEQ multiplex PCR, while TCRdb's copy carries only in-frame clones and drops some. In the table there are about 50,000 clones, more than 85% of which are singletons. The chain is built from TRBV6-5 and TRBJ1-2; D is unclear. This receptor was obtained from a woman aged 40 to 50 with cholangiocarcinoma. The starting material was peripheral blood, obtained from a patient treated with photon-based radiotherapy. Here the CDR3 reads CASSYSRQNYGYTF. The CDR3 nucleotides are TGTGCCAGCAGTTACTCGCGTCAGAACTATGGCTACACCTTC.